These T cell receptor beta chains were read from a single sample in a study of response to subunit inactivated influenza vaccine. TCRdb itself ran the RT-PCR reads through MiXCR, one entry per CDR3 protein. The sample lists 550,000 to 800,000 distinct CDR3 sequences; about 15% were seen once. Here the sequenced sample was PBMCs from blood, taken about 13 days after vaccination. The receptor set was obtained from a man in his fifties or sixties who received an inactivated influenza vaccine. Both conserved end residues are part of each CDR3. D genes are given only for firm matches. Expanded clones are given a class, and other clones once, few, many or no size at all.

.	.	TRBV5-6	TRBJ2-7	TGTGCCAGCAGCTCCGTGCCCGGCGTACCGTACTTC	CASSSVPGVPYF
.	TRBD2	TRBV4-2	TRBJ2-1	TGTGCCAGCAGACTAGCGGGGGGGAACTACAATGAGCAGTTCTTC	CASRLAGGNYNEQFF
many	TRBD1	TRBV28	TRBJ2-7	TGTGCCAGCAGTTCGGACAGGGGTGACGAGCAGTACTTC	CASSSDRGDEQYF
.	TRBD2	TRBV5-1	TRBJ2-3	TGCGCCAGCAGACAAAGACTAGCGGGATTGACGCAGTATTTT	CASRQRLAGLTQYF
.	TRBD1	TRBV12-3/TRBV12-4	TRBJ1-2	TGTGCCAGCAGGACAGGGGATGTGATTGGTAGCTACACCTTC	CASRTGDVIGSYTF
few	.	TRBV11-2	TRBJ1-2	TGTGCCAGCAGCTCACCTGACCCGGGCTACACCTTC	CASSSPDPGYTF
few	.	TRBV7-3	TRBJ2-1	TGTGCCAGCAGCCCTCGGGCTAGCAATGAGCAGTTCTTC	CASSPRASNEQFF
.	.	TRBV12-3/TRBV12-4	TRBJ1-3	TGTGCCAGCAGCCGCAGTTACACCATATATTTT	CASSRSYTIYF
.	.	TRBV7-9	TRBJ1-2	TGTGCCTGCAGCTTAGTGGTATGGGATTATGGCTACACCTTC	CACSLVVWDYGYTF
.	.	TRBV7-9	TRBJ2-5	TGTGCCAGCACCCTACCCGGGGACGGTGAGACCCAGTACTTC	CASTLPGDGETQYF